This is a list of T cell receptor beta chains from one sample in a study of T cell responses to AZD1222 COVID-19 vaccine. Clones were sequenced by immunoSEQ multiplex PCR, and TCRdb holds only the in-frame ones, with some missing. The sample yields about 110,000 clones, around nine tenths seen once. Material: peripheral blood, obtained on day 0 of AZD1222 vaccination. The origin of the receptors is an adult in good health. CDR3s include the opening cysteine and the closing phenylalanine or tryptophan. A D gene is named only where the DNA matches it firmly. Rows may omit the clone size; those that give it use once, few, many or a size class.

J: TRBJ1-1; size: -; V: TRBV5-6; D: -; length: 14; DNA: TGTGCCAGCAGCTTGTCCCGGGTGAACACTGAAGCTTTCTTT; CDR3: CASSLSRVNTEAFF
J: TRBJ2-1; size: -; V: TRBV6-4; D: TRBD2; length: 16; DNA: TGTGCCAGCAGTGACTCAATCGGGAGGGAATACAATGAGCAGTTCTTC; CDR3: CASSDSIGREYNEQFF
J: TRBJ1-5; size: -; V: TRBV28; D: -; length: 16; DNA: TGTGCCAGCAGTTTAATTGAGGGTCAGGGCAATCAGCCCCAGCATTTT; CDR3: CASSLIEGQGNQPQHF
J: TRBJ2-5; size: -; V: TRBV10-3; D: TRBD2; length: 14; DNA: TGTGCCATCAGTGGGGGGACTAGCCAAGAGACCCAGTACTTC; CDR3: CAISGGTSQETQYF
J: TRBJ2-3; size: -; V: TRBV27; D: -; length: 14; DNA: TGTGCCAGCAGTTTCTCCTTACAGGGAGATACGCAGTATTTT; CDR3: CASSFSLQGDTQYF
J: TRBJ1-6; size: -; V: TRBV6-1; D: -; length: 14; DNA: TGTGCCAGCAGTGAAGCCCGCAGTAATTCACCCCTCCACTTT; CDR3: CASSEARSNSPLHF
J: TRBJ2-5; size: -; V: TRBV6-1; D: -; length: 12; DNA: TGTGCCAGCAGTGAAGGTATCCAGACCCAGTACTTC; CDR3: CASSEGIQTQYF
J: TRBJ1-1; size: -; V: TRBV5-1; D: -; length: 13; DNA: TGCGCCAGCAGCTTGAACCCTGGCGCTGAAGCTTTCTTT; CDR3: CASSLNPGAEAFF
J: TRBJ1-1; size: -; V: TRBV15; D: TRBD1; length: 13; DNA: TGTGCCACCAAGGACAGGGTGAACACTGAAGCTTTCTTT; CDR3: CATKDRVNTEAFF
J: TRBJ1-5; size: -; V: TRBV6-5; D: TRBD1; length: 13; DNA: TGTGCCAGCATGGGACAGGCGGGGCAGCCCCAGCATTTT; CDR3: CASMGQAGQPQHF
J: TRBJ1-1; size: -; V: TRBV7-3; D: -; length: 13; DNA: TGTGCCAGCAGCTTAGTCCCGAACACTGAAGCTTTCTTT; CDR3: CASSLVPNTEAFF
J: TRBJ1-2; size: once; V: TRBV30; D: TRBD1; length: 12; DNA: TGTGCCTGGAGCGGACAGGTCTATGGCTACACCTTC; CDR3: CAWSGQVYGYTF
J: TRBJ2-7; size: -; V: TRBV7-3; D: TRBD2; length: 13; DNA: TGTGCCAGCAGCAAAGCGGGGGTCAACGAGCAGTACTTC; CDR3: CASSKAGVNEQYF
J: TRBJ2-1; size: -; V: TRBV11-3; D: -; length: 13; DNA: TGTGCCAGCAGCTTAGATCTTATAGATGAGCAGTTCTTC; CDR3: CASSLDLIDEQFF
J: TRBJ1-2; size: -; V: TRBV29-1; D: -; length: 14; DNA: TGCAGCGTTGAAAGGTGGGGGCAGGACTATGGCTACACCTTC; CDR3: CSVERWGQDYGYTF
J: TRBJ2-1; size: few; V: TRBV3-1/TRBV3-2; D: TRBD2; length: 15; DNA: TGTGCCAGCAGCCAGGGACTAGATCCCTACAATGAGCAGTTCTTC; CDR3: CASSQGLDPYNEQFF
J: TRBJ2-1; size: -; V: TRBV5-1; D: -; length: 13; DNA: TGCGCCAGCAGCTTGCCCCTGCGCAATGAGCAGTTCTTC; CDR3: CASSLPLRNEQFF
J: TRBJ1-1; size: -; V: TRBV12-3/TRBV12-4; D: -; length: 13; DNA: TGTGCCAGCACCAACTTCGGGGGCACTGAAGCTTTCTTT; CDR3: CASTNFGGTEAFF
J: TRBJ1-4; size: -; V: TRBV6-5; D: -; length: 12; DNA: TGTGCCAGCAGCCAACAGGGCAGAGAACTGTTTTTT; CDR3: CASSQQGRELFF
J: TRBJ2-2; size: -; V: TRBV7-3; D: -; length: 13; DNA: TGTGCCAGCAGCTTCAGGGGAGCCGGGGAGCTGTTTTTT; CDR3: CASSFRGAGELFF
J: TRBJ1-1; size: once; V: TRBV9; D: -; length: 13; DNA: TGTGCCAGCAGCGTAGGGATAAGCACTGAAGCTTTCTTT; CDR3: CASSVGISTEAFF
J: TRBJ2-2; size: -; V: TRBV19; D: TRBD1; length: 13; DNA: TGTGCCAGTCGGCACAGGGGAATCGGGGAGCTGTTTTTT; CDR3: CASRHRGIGELFF
J: TRBJ2-2; size: once; V: TRBV7-9; D: TRBD2; length: 17; DNA: TGTGCCAGCACCTCGAATCCGGGACTACCGAACACCGGGGAGCTGTTTTTT; CDR3: CASTSNPGLPNTGELFF